In this sample, the clone carrying this T cell receptor (beta chain) turned up a few times. Antigen unknown. The CDR3 has 14 residues. Germline values: CDR1 SGHRS, CDR2 YFSETQ. Unmatched junction bases numbered 3, after V lost 4 bases and J lost 1 base. This sample is part of a study of T-cell reconstitution after alpha-beta-depleted transplantation in children. Study-wide points: Two months or so post-transplant, alpha-beta T cells reportedly derived from several hundred expanded graft clones. T-cell numbers and diversity, one year after transplant, stemmed largely from T cells that were newly produced.

This sample's TCRbeta library carried unique molecular identifier barcodes. MiXCR, run by TCRdb on the PCR reads, gives a single entry per CDR3 protein. The sample consists of a few hundred thousand distinct CDR3 sequences, roughly 30% of them appearing once. This TCR came from a boy less than two years old with Wiskott-Aldrich syndrome, due to receive a stem cell transplant. The sequencing here drew on PBMCs, taken before TCRalphabeta/CD19-depleted stem cell transplant. The chain joins TRBV5-1 to TRBJ2-5; 8 bases agree with TRBD2. CDR3 region: CASSTSGFQETQYF. In DNA, the CDR3 is TGCGCCAGCAGCACTAGCGGCTTCCAAGAGACCCAGTACTTC.